The clone carrying this T cell receptor beta chain came up many times. The target antigen is unknown. RNA transcripts gave rise to amplified TCR beta CDR3 regions. The HTBI primer set was used in a first-round RT-PCR of the TCR CDR3. TCRdb used MiXCR to reprocess the multiplex PCR reads, holding one entry per CDR3 protein. The sample has 690,000 or so distinct CDR3 sequences; around a sixth are singletons. This sample stems from a study of T cells in Graves' hyperthyroidism and ophthalmopathy. Patients aged 18 to 65 had newly diagnosed hyperthyroidism lasting under 2 months. The V gene lost 0 bases and the J gene lost 7 bases, with 10 bases spanning the gap. The CDR3 spans 13 residues. Germline V CDR1 and CDR2: SGHAT, FQNNGV. Broader study findings: Ophthalmopathy was model-predicted a median roughly 6.2 months pre-onset.

Sequenced sample: blood. The rearrangement links TRBV11-2 to TRBJ2-7; D ambiguous. The receptor was derived from a woman aged 50 to 65 with Graves' hyperthyroidism that later progressed to Graves' ophthalmopathy. The CDR3 loop reads CASSLDLLREQYF. CDR3 DNA: TGTGCCAGCAGCTTAGACTTATTAAGGGAGCAGTACTTC.